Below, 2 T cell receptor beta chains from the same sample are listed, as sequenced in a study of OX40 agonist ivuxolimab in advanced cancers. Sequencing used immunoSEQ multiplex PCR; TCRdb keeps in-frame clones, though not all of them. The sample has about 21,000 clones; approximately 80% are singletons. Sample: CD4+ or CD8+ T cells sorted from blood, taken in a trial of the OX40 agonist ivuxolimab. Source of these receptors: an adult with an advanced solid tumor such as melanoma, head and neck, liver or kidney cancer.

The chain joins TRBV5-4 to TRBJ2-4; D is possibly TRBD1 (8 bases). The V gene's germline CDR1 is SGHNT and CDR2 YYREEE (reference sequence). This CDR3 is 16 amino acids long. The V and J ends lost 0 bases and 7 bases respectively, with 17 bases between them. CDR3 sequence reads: CASSLAREQGGNIQYF. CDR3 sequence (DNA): TGTGCCAGCAGCTTGGCCAGGGAACAGGGGGGGAACATTCAGTACTTC.

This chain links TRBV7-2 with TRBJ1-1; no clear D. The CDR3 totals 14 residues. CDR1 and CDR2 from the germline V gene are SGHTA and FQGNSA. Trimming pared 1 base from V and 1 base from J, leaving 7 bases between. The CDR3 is CASSLGWGNTEAFF. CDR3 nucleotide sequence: TGTGCCAGCAGCTTAGGGTGGGGGAACACTGAAGCTTTCTTT.